The entry that follows covers one T cell receptor (beta chain) sequence. Antigen specificity is unknown. This sample was included in a study of siplizumab effects on memory and regulatory T cells. Broader study findings: Naive T cells, seemingly more diverse than memory cells, seemed major alloresponse contributors. Roughly 80-96% of proliferating clones (CD4+ or CD8+) could not be assigned a naive or memory phenotype. Treg origin accounted for an average of about 74% of mappable alloreactive CD4+ clones with siplizumab and less than 30% in controls. A minor share of alloreactive clones matched unstimulated subsets.

The protocol was immunoSEQ multiplex PCR, while the TCRdb copy is restricted to in-frame clones and leaves out a portion. The sample has 110,000 or so clones, roughly 93% seen once. CDR1 is SGHNT, CDR2 YYREEE, per germline (reference sequence). The CDR3 covers 17 residues. V shed 4 bases and J 6 bases; nucleotides not matched to a gene: 12. Sequences were obtained from non-Treg CD4+ T cells sorted from blood. The chain employs TRBV5-4 and TRBJ2-3; 12 nucleotides agree with TRBD2. The sequence came from a human donor in good health. CDR3 nucleotide sequence: TGTGCCAGCAGCAACCGCCTACTAGCGGGGGGTGGGGATACGCAGTATTTT. This gives the protein CASSNRLLAGGGDTQYF.